The 13 T cell receptor beta chains presented below share a single source sample, sequenced in a study of CD8 T cells in Susac syndrome. With random hexamers, reverse transcription was performed on about 0.5 to 1 ug of RNA. TCRdb independently ran MiXCR on the immunoSEQ multiplex PCR reads; one entry per CDR3 protein. Here the sample spans about 94,000 distinct CDR3 sequences, 90% to 95% being singletons. The sequencing input was CD4+ T cells from PBMCs. Every receptor here comes from a human donor with Susac syndrome.

The chain joins TRBV7-9 to TRBJ2-2, with a weak D call TRBD2 (6 bases). The CDR3 consists of 14 residues. V lost 2 bases to trimming and J lost 4 bases, with 8 bases between them. Germline-derived CDR1 and CDR2 are SEHNR and FQNEAQ (reference sequence). CDR3 loop: CASSLIGGTGELFF. The CDR3 nucleotides read TGTGCCAGCAGCTTAATCGGGGGCACCGGGGAGCTGTTTTTT. Full variable domain (outside the CDR3, taken from reference TRBV7-9 and TRBJ2-2): DTGVSQNPRHKITKRGQNVTFRCDPISEHNRLYWYRQTLGQGPEFLTYFQNEAQLEKSRLLSDRFSAERPKGSFSTLEIQRTEQGDSAMYLCASSLIGGTGELFFGEGSRLTVL.

This chain links TRBV30 with TRBJ2-3; TRBD2 matches at 8 bases. Germline CDR1 is GTSNPN and CDR2 is SVGIG (reference sequence). J gave up 0 bases and V 2 bases, and 10 bases lay outside the gene matches. The CDR3 extends over 17 amino acids. The DNA of the CDR3 is TGTGCCTGGAGTTCACCCCCACTAGCGGATAGCACAGATACGCAGTATTTT. Protein sequence: CAWSSPPLADSTDTQYF. Full variable domain (outside the CDR3, taken from reference TRBV30 and TRBJ2-3): SQTIHQWPATLVQPVGSPLSLECTVEGTSNPNLYWYRQAAGRGLQLLFYSVGIGQISSEVPQNLSASRPQDRQFILSSKKLLLSDSGFYLCAWSSPPLADSTDTQYFGPGTRLTVL.

The table lists this clonotype with a count of one. The CDR3 DNA reads as TGTGCCACCTTTACGTCAAGGACTGAAGCTTTCTTT. Protein product: CATFTSRTEAFF. The chain is built from TRBV6-5 and TRBJ1-1; D uncertain. Deletions cut 10 bases from V and 5 bases from J, with 14 bases between. CDR3 size: 12 residues. Looked up from germline, CDR1 is MNHEY and CDR2 is SVGAGI.

This sequence joins TRBV5-1 and TRBJ1-2, with TRBD1 identical over 8 bases. V was pared by 2 bases and J by 8 bases, with 8 bases of the junction left unmatched. The CDR3 is 14 residues long. Germline V CDR1 and CDR2: SGHRS, YFSETQ. The CDR3 nucleotides are TGCGCCAGCAGCTTTGGGAGTGACAGGGGCGGCTACACCTTC. Translating it yields CASSFGSDRGGYTF.

The chain couples TRBV4-1 to TRBJ1-6; possible D gene TRBD1, 5 bases. V dropped 1 base and J dropped 7 bases, with 17 bases sitting between them. The CDR3 contains 17 residues. CDR1 and CDR2 from the germline V gene are MGHRA and YSYEKL. The CDR3 nucleotides read TGCGCCAGCAGCCAAGTAGGAGGGGCGGATCGCAATTCACCCCTCCACTTT. Residues: CASSQVGGADRNSPLHF.

This sequence joins TRBV9 and TRBJ2-7, with 9 bases matching TRBD1. Germline CDR1 is SGDLS and CDR2 is YYNGEE. CDR3 length: 14 residues. Trimming removed 2 bases from V and 6 bases from J; junction bases left unmatched: 6. CDR3: CASSVRDRVSEQYF. The CDR3 nucleotides are TGTGCCAGCAGCGTCCGGGACAGGGTAAGCGAGCAGTACTTC.

The gene calls are TRBV12-3 or TRBV12-4 and TRBJ1-2, with D uncertain. The CDR3 length is 14 residues. Trimming took 3 bases from V and 7 from J, leaving 15 bases between them. CDR3 amino acids: CASSLTPSRGGYTF. In DNA, the CDR3 is TGTGCCAGCAGTTTGACACCCTCCCGTGGTGGCTACACCTTC.

This chain uses TRBV19 with TRBJ2-3; TRBD2 aligns across 9 bases. In germline, CDR1 is LNHDA, CDR2 SQIVND (reference sequence). V lost 8 bases to trimming and J lost 4 bases; unmatched junction nucleotides: 7. The CDR3 spans 14 residues. Written as DNA, the CDR3 is TGTGCCAGTGGCGGGACTAGCTTATCAGATACGCAGTATTTT. Its translation is CASGGTSLSDTQYF. The whole variable domain, remainder taken from reference TRBV19 and TRBJ2-3, is DGGITQSPKYLFRKEGQNVTLSCEQNLNHDAMYWYRQDPGQGLRLIYYSQIVNDFQKGDIAEGYSVSREKKESFPLTVTSAQKNPTAFYLCASGGTSLSDTQYFGPGTRLTVL.

The chain employs TRBV19 and TRBJ1-5, with D perhaps TRBD1 (5 bases). The ends were cut back, 7 bases at V and 0 bases at J, with 10 bases in the middle. This CDR3 has 14 amino acids. CDR1 and CDR2 (germline): LNHDA, SQIVND (reference sequence). The CDR3 region has the DNA TGTGCCAGTATGCCAGGGTATAGCAATCAGCCCCAGCATTTT. Its translation: CASMPGYSNQPQHF.

The J gene is TRBJ2-1, the V gene TRBV30, with 7 bases aligning to TRBD2. The CDR3 extends over 14 amino acids. Per the germline V gene, CDR1 is GTSNPN and CDR2 is SVGIG (reference sequence). J was trimmed by 4 bases and V by 5 bases; bases with no gene match: 8. The CDR3 region is CAWDVGGGYNEQFF. In nucleotides, the CDR3 is TGTGCCTGGGACGTGGGGGGGGGTTACAATGAGCAGTTCTTC.

V usage is TRBV12-3 or TRBV12-4 and J usage is TRBJ1-2; TRBD1 matches at 9 bases. J lost 7 bases, V lost 2 bases, and 5 bases had no gene match. The CDR3 sequence is 14 residues long. The chain's CDR3 is CASSLKGTGTGYTF. DNA for the CDR3: TGTGCCAGCAGTTTAAAAGGGACAGGGACTGGCTACACCTTC.

V gene TRBV30 combines with J gene TRBJ2-5, with a tentative D call TRBD1 (6 bases). CDR1 and CDR2 from the germline V gene are GTSNPN and SVGIG (reference sequence). The CDR3 has 13 residues. V lost 3 bases, J lost 8 bases, and 16 bases lay in between. This CDR3 is CAWRKAGVSTQYF. In DNA, the CDR3 is TGTGCCTGGAGGAAGGCAGGGGTTTCAACCCAGTACTTC.

In its sample, this clonotype was seen a few times. The chain uses TRBV11-2 and TRBJ2-1; perhaps D is TRBD1 or TRBD2 (5 bases each). Trimming removed 7 bases at V and 7 bases at J, with 23 bases between. Germline V gene data show CDR1 as SGHAT and CDR2 as FQNNGV. This CDR3 is built from 16 residues. CDR3 residues: CASTTLRGRRTNEQFF. The DNA of the CDR3 is TGTGCCAGCACCACCCTGAGGGGCAGGCGAACGAATGAGCAGTTCTTC.